This TCR beta chain originates from a study of blood T cell repertoires in COVID-19. The CDR3 spans 16 residues. CDR1 and CDR2 from the germline V gene are MNHEY and SMNVEV (reference sequence). V was pared by 7 bases and J by 0 bases, with 6 bases of the junction left unmatched. Produced via immunoSEQ multiplex PCR; TCRdb's table is partial and in-frame only. This sample carries 310,000 or so clones, approximately 84% of them seen once, and the ten largest clones take approximately 2%. The sequence derives from a woman under 40 who had recovered from COVID-19. The rearrangement links TRBV27 to TRBJ2-6; 7 bases match TRBD1. Sequenced: peripheral blood. CDR3 DNA sequence: TGTGCCAGCACTGGGGGACAGACCTCTGGGGCCAACGTCCTGACTTTC. As protein: CASTGGQTSGANVLTF.